Listed below are T cell receptor beta chains from one sample, sequenced in a study of T cell changes during pregnancy in multiple sclerosis. Generated by immunoSEQ multiplex PCR, the TCRdb table keeps only in-frame clones and is missing some. The table shows 50,000 to 70,000 clones, with 75% to 95% occurring only once. The specimen comprised peripheral blood, sampled after pregnancy. These receptors were collected from a female donor in good health, enrolled as a control in a pregnancy study. CDR3s include the opening cysteine and the closing phenylalanine or tryptophan. A D gene is named only where the DNA matches it firmly. Size is omitted from some rows. Given values are once, few, many or a class for expanded clones.

abundance	d_gene	v_gene	j_gene	CDR3nt	CDR3aa
NA	NA	TRBV7-3	TRBJ2-5	TGTGCCAGCAGCTTAACCGGGACTGAGCAAGAGACCCAGTACTTC	CASSLTGTEQETQYF
NA	NA	TRBV4-1	TRBJ2-7	TGCGCCAGCAGCGTCACAGAAACCTACGAGCAGTACTTC	CASSVTETYEQYF
NA	TRBD2	TRBV7-2	TRBJ2-3	TGTGCCAGCAGCTTGATCGGCGGGGGGGGGACAGATACGCAGTATTTT	CASSLIGGGGTDTQYF
once	TRBD1	TRBV29-1	TRBJ2-2	TGCAGCGTTCCCGGAGTCAGGGGGCTGGGCACCGGGGAGCTGTTTTTT	CSVPGVRGLGTGELFF
once	NA	TRBV28	TRBJ1-3	TGTGCCAGCAGTTCCGGGGGGGCTGGAAACACCATATATTTT	CASSSGGAGNTIYF
NA	NA	TRBV7-8	TRBJ1-5	TGTGCCAGCAGCTTAGTTCCAGGGGAGCCCCAGCATTTT	CASSLVPGEPQHF
NA	NA	TRBV5-1	TRBJ2-3	TGCGCCAGCAGCCCCCGTGAGGCGAGGGTGGGTACGCAGTATTTT	CASSPREARVGTQYF
NA	NA	TRBV7-9	TRBJ1-2	TGTGCCAGCAGCTTAGACGTCCGGGGCTACACCTTC	CASSLDVRGYTF
NA	TRBD2	TRBV7-2	TRBJ2-3	TGTGCCAGCAGCTTAGGCCTAGCGGGGGGGCATACGCAGTATTTT	CASSLGLAGGHTQYF
NA	TRBD2	TRBV29-1	TRBJ2-3	TGCAGCGTCTCCTCCACTAGCGGGAGCACAGATACGCAGTATTTT	CSVSSTSGSTDTQYF
once	NA	TRBV7-2	TRBJ1-5	TGTGCCAGCAGCACCGAACAGGGATTCAATCAGCCCCAGCATTTT	CASSTEQGFNQPQHF
few	NA	TRBV18	TRBJ1-2	TGTGCCAGCTCACCTGGTCTGACAGAGAATGGCTACACCTTC	CASSPGLTENGYTF
NA	NA	TRBV5-6	TRBJ1-2	TGTGCCAGCAGCTTGGGCCCGGACGGGGTCTATGGCTACACCTTC	CASSLGPDGVYGYTF
NA	NA	TRBV7-2	TRBJ2-5	TGTGCCAGCAGCTTATCGCGGGGTCGGGAGACCCAGTACTTC	CASSLSRGRETQYF
NA	NA	TRBV29-1	TRBJ2-1	TGCAGCGTCCCGCCGGGAGCCTACAATGAGCAGTTCTTC	CSVPPGAYNEQFF
NA	NA	TRBV2	TRBJ1-3	TGTGCCAGCAGTATCAGGCTAGCGGGGGTTGGAAACACCATATATTTT	CASSIRLAGVGNTIYF
NA	NA	TRBV4-2	TRBJ1-1	TGTGCCAGCAGCCAAGTACCACAGGGGAACACTGAAGCTTTCTTT	CASSQVPQGNTEAFF
NA	TRBD2	TRBV7-9	TRBJ2-7	TGTGCCAGCAGCCCCCGACTGAGCGGGGGGCGACCCTACGAGCAGTACTTC	CASSPRLSGGRPYEQYF
NA	TRBD2	TRBV19	TRBJ2-7	TGTGCCAGTAGTAGGGATAGCGGGGTCTCCTACGAGCAGTACTTC	CASSRDSGVSYEQYF
NA	NA	TRBV4-2	TRBJ1-2	TGTGCCAGCAGCCAAGAGAGTTACAGTCTTTATGGCTACACCTTC	CASSQESYSLYGYTF
NA	NA	TRBV12-5	TRBJ2-2	TGTGCTAGTCAGGAACGACAGGGAGGCACCGGGGAGCTGTTTTTT	CASQERQGGTGELFF
NA	TRBD1	TRBV7-2	TRBJ2-5	TGTGCCAGCAGCAACGACAGGGTCCGACAAGAGACCCAGTACTTC	CASSNDRVRQETQYF
NA	TRBD1	TRBV7-7	TRBJ1-2	TGTGCCGATACCGGGGACAGGAGTAACTATGGCTACACCTTC	CADTGDRSNYGYTF
NA	NA	TRBV7-2	TRBJ2-2	TGTGCCAGCAGCTTAGGTCGCGCCGGGGAGCTGTTTTTT	CASSLGRAGELFF
NA	NA	TRBV2	TRBJ2-7	TGTGCCAGCTTTACGGACAGTTCCTACGAGCAGTACTTC	CASFTDSSYEQYF
NA	NA	TRBV6-1	TRBJ1-2	TGTGCCAGCAGTACCTCGTGGGCAGGGGCGGGCTACACCTTC	CASSTSWAGAGYTF
NA	NA	TRBV2	TRBJ2-2	TGTGCCAGCAGTGAAATCCGGGACACCGGGGAGCTGTTTTTT	CASSEIRDTGELFF
NA	NA	TRBV7-2	TRBJ2-7	TGTGCCAGCAGCTTAGAAGGTGGGGCCGCCTACGAGCAGTACTTC	CASSLEGGAAYEQYF
few	NA	TRBV4-2	TRBJ1-5	TGTGCCAGCAGCCAAGACACAGGGATCGGTCAGCCCCAGCATTTT	CASSQDTGIGQPQHF
NA	TRBD1	TRBV2	TRBJ2-2	TGTGCCAGCTCTAAAGCCAGGACAGGGTCCACCGGGGAGCTGTTTTTT	CASSKARTGSTGELFF
NA	TRBD1	TRBV6-5	TRBJ2-1	TGTGCCAGCAGGACCGACAGGGGGAGGGACAATGAGCAGTTCTTC	CASRTDRGRDNEQFF
NA	NA	TRBV11-1	TRBJ2-7	TGTGCCAGCAGCCCCCCGGGGGTCTTCTACGAGCAGTACTTC	CASSPPGVFYEQYF
NA	NA	TRBV18	TRBJ1-5	TGTGCCAGCTCTGGACAGACGGATCAGCCCCAGCATTTT	CASSGQTDQPQHF
NA	NA	TRBV30	TRBJ1-1	TGTGCCTGGAGGCAGAACAATGAAGCTTTCTTT	CAWRQNNEAFF
NA	TRBD1	TRBV5-1	TRBJ1-1	TGCGCCAGCAGCTTCGTACAGGGGGGCACTGAAGCTTTCTTT	CASSFVQGGTEAFF
NA	NA	TRBV21-1	TRBJ1-5	TGTGCCAGCAGCAAAGCTCAGGTATCCGCTCAGCCCCAGCATTTT	CASSKAQVSAQPQHF
NA	TRBD1	TRBV7-9	TRBJ2-7	TGTGCCAGCAGCTCGACAGGGAATCGGCTCGAGCAGTACTTC	CASSSTGNRLEQYF
NA	TRBD2	TRBV7-2	TRBJ2-7	TGTGCCAGCAGCTTGGACGGATTAGCGGGCCTCTACTACGAGCAGTACTTC	CASSLDGLAGLYYEQYF
NA	NA	TRBV13	TRBJ1-1	TGTGCCAGCAGCTACCGAACAGGGTACACTGAAGCTTTCTTT	CASSYRTGYTEAFF
NA	NA	TRBV30	TRBJ2-1	TGTGCCTGGAGTGTCCGTAATGAGCAGTTCTTC	CAWSVRNEQFF
NA	NA	TRBV4-3	TRBJ1-1	TGCGCCAGCAGCCAAATTATACGGACAGTGAACACTGAAGCTTTCTTT	CASSQIIRTVNTEAFF
NA	NA	TRBV4-1	TRBJ2-5	TGCGCCAGCAGCCAGATGGGGCAGGGGAAAGAGACCCAGTACTTC	CASSQMGQGKETQYF
NA	TRBD1	TRBV27	TRBJ1-3	TGTGCCAGCAGTTCCCTCGACAGGGGAATTGGAAACACCATATATTTT	CASSSLDRGIGNTIYF
NA	NA	TRBV2	TRBJ2-1	TGTGCCAGCAGTGAAGGGCTCGACAATGAGCAGTTCTTC	CASSEGLDNEQFF
NA	NA	TRBV7-9	TRBJ1-1	TGTGCCAGCAGCTATGAGGGGAACACTGAAGCTTTCTTT	CASSYEGNTEAFF
NA	NA	TRBV10-1	TRBJ1-1	TGCGCCAGCAGTGCAGGTACCATCACTGAAGCTTTCTTT	CASSAGTITEAFF
NA	TRBD2	TRBV29-1	TRBJ2-3	TGCAGCGTTGAAGACGCCCGCGGACTAGCGGGGGGGGGAGATACGCAGTATTTT	CSVEDARGLAGGGDTQYF
NA	NA	TRBV5-8	TRBJ1-5	TGTGCCAGCAGAACAGGGTTTTCTAGCAATCAGCCCCAGCATTTT	CASRTGFSSNQPQHF
NA	NA	TRBV5-1	TRBJ2-3	TGCGCCAGCAAGGAGGGAGATACGCAGTATTTT	CASKEGDTQYF
NA	NA	TRBV5-4	TRBJ1-1	TGTGCCAGCAGCTTGGATTCAGCGCTCTCGAGGACTGAAGCTTTCTTT	CASSLDSALSRTEAFF